A selection of T cell receptor beta chains follows, all from one sample in a study of glioma-infiltrating T cells after dendritic cell vaccination. Sequencing was performed with immunoSEQ multiplex PCR; in TCRdb, only in-frame clones are kept and a portion is missing. Of 98,000 or so clones in the sample, more than 70% were seen once. Sequencing was performed on blood, taken after dendritic cell vaccination. These receptors originate from a human donor with glioblastoma. Each CDR3 is given with its conserved first and last residue. A D gene is named only where the DNA matches it firmly. Not all rows give a size; the values are once, few, many and, for expanded clones, a class.

clone size,J gene,V gene,D gene,CDR3 DNA,CDR3 protein
-,TRBJ2-5,TRBV19,-,TGTGCCACCGGGGGCGTGCGGGGGACCCAAGAGACCCAGTACTTC,CATGGVRGTQETQYF
once,TRBJ1-4,TRBV5-1,-,TGCGCCAGCAGCCAGCAGGCTGCAACTAATGAAAAACTGTTTTTT,CASSQQAATNEKLFF
-,TRBJ1-1,TRBV12-5,-,TGTGCTAGTGGCTGGGGCCTTACTGAAGCTTTCTTT,CASGWGLTEAFF
-,TRBJ2-1,TRBV5-1,TRBD2,TGCGCCAGCAGCTTGGCCGGGGGGGATCTTGGTGAGCAGTTCTTC,CASSLAGGDLGEQFF
once,TRBJ2-7,TRBV5-6,-,TGTGCCAGCAGCTTGGTAAGCCTAGGCTCCTACGAGCAGTACTTC,CASSLVSLGSYEQYF
-,TRBJ2-5,TRBV29-1,TRBD2,TGCAGCGTTGTAAGCGGGAGTTTGAGAGAGACCCAGTACTTC,CSVVSGSLRETQYF
few,TRBJ1-2,TRBV6-5,-,TGTGCCAGCAGTTACACACCACGTACCTATGGCTACACCTTC,CASSYTPRTYGYTF
-,TRBJ2-7,TRBV6-5,TRBD1,TGTGCCAGCAGAAGGGACAGGCGTACCTACGAGCAGTACTTC,CASRRDRRTYEQYF
-,TRBJ1-2,TRBV28,TRBD1,TGTGCCAGCAGTTCACGGGACAGGGACGGCTACACCTTC,CASSSRDRDGYTF
few,TRBJ2-7,TRBV28,-,TGTGCCAGCAGTTCCCCAGGACAGGGAGGGACTTACGAGCAGTACTTC,CASSSPGQGGTYEQYF
once,TRBJ1-4,TRBV5-4,TRBD1,TGTGCCAGCAGACTTGGGGACAGGGGGTTTATGGGTGAACCCGAAAAACTGTTTTTT,CASRLGDRGFMGEPEKLFF
few,TRBJ2-7,TRBV12-5,-,TGTGCTAGTGGTTTGGTTCAGGGGGGACCTTACGAGCAGTACTTC,CASGLVQGGPYEQYF
-,TRBJ1-6,TRBV7-9,-,TGTGCCAGCAGCTTCCTCGGGGCCCTCCACTTT,CASSFLGALHF
-,TRBJ2-7,TRBV5-1,-,TGCGCCAGCAGCTTGGCTGGCAGAAACGAGCAGTACTTC,CASSLAGRNEQYF
-,TRBJ2-3,TRBV5-4,-,TGTGCCAGCAGCTTGGCCCAGGGCCCTAGCACAGATACGCAGTATTTT,CASSLAQGPSTDTQYF
-,TRBJ2-1,TRBV5-1,TRBD2,TGCGCCAGCAGCCCTAGCGGGACCTCCTACAATGAGCAGTTCTTC,CASSPSGTSYNEQFF
-,TRBJ1-2,TRBV29-1,TRBD1,TGCAGCGTTCATTATAGGACAGGGATGGATGGCTACACCTTC,CSVHYRTGMDGYTF
-,TRBJ2-5,TRBV11-3,TRBD2,TGTGCCAGCAGCCCAGGCCGACTAGCGGGAGGTGGGGTCCGGGAGACCCAGTACTTC,CASSPGRLAGGGVRETQYF
-,TRBJ1-3,TRBV5-6,-,TGTGCCAGCAGTTCAGGGCGGAGAGGAAACACCATATATTTT,CASSSGRRGNTIYF
-,TRBJ2-2,TRBV10-3,TRBD2,TGTGCCATCAGTGAGTGGCGGGGGGCGAACACCGGGGAGCTGTTTTTT,CAISEWRGANTGELFF
few,TRBJ2-7,TRBV30,TRBD2,TGTGCCTGGAACAAAGGACTAGCGGGAGTCGACGAGCAGTACTTC,CAWNKGLAGVDEQYF
-,TRBJ2-2,TRBV20-1,-,TGCAGTGCTAGGAGGGACGGGGAGCTGTTTTTT,CSARRDGELFF
-,TRBJ1-2,TRBV18,TRBD1,TGTGCCAGCTCACAGGACAGGGGGCAAGACTATGGCTACACCTTC,CASSQDRGQDYGYTF
-,TRBJ2-1,TRBV5-6,-,TGTGCCAGCAGCTTGCTGGGCGGGACCTCCTACAATGAGCAGTTCTTC,CASSLLGGTSYNEQFF
-,TRBJ1-2,TRBV6-5,-,TGTGCCAGCAGTTACGGGGCAGGCTTACCCGCGTATGGCTACACCTTC,CASSYGAGLPAYGYTF
few,TRBJ1-3,TRBV27,-,TGTGCCAGCAGGGAGAAACAGGGCTCTGGAAACACCATATATTTT,CASREKQGSGNTIYF
-,TRBJ1-1,TRBV5-1,-,TGCGCCAGCAGCCCACCCCCGGGAGGGAGGGACACTGAAGCTTTCTTT,CASSPPPGGRDTEAFF
once,TRBJ2-1,TRBV5-1,TRBD1,TGCGCCAGCAGCTGGTCGACAGGGTTCGCCGATGAGCAGTTCTTC,CASSWSTGFADEQFF
few,TRBJ2-3,TRBV11-1,TRBD2,TGTGCCAGCAGCTTAGTGGGGGAGGGGAGCACAGATACGCAGTATTTT,CASSLVGEGSTDTQYF
-,TRBJ2-7,TRBV5-6,TRBD1,TGTGCCAGCAGCGGGCTTGGGACAGAATACGAGCAGTACTTC,CASSGLGTEYEQYF
-,TRBJ2-7,TRBV5-4,TRBD2,TGTGCCAGCACCTACGGCGGGAGGTCCTACGAGCAGTACTTC,CASTYGGRSYEQYF
few,TRBJ2-1,TRBV19,TRBD2,TGTGCCAGTAGTATCAGGCTTAGCGGGGCCCCCTTCAATGAGCAGTTCTTC,CASSIRLSGAPFNEQFF
once,TRBJ1-2,TRBV30,-,TGTGCCTGGAGCCGACCAGGCCATGGCTACACCTTC,CAWSRPGHGYTF
once,TRBJ2-3,TRBV9,TRBD2,TGTGCCAGCAGCGTAGGAGCGGGGGCGAGCACAGATACGCAGTATTTT,CASSVGAGASTDTQYF
once,TRBJ2-5,TRBV7-6,-,TGTGCCAGCAGCTTAATTCCGGGATCCGCAGAGACCCAGTACTTC,CASSLIPGSAETQYF
-,TRBJ2-2,TRBV19,TRBD1,TGTGCCAGTAGTCCCGACAGGGGCACCGGGGAGCTGTTTTTT,CASSPDRGTGELFF
few,TRBJ1-4,TRBV5-4,TRBD1,TGTGCCAGCAGCTTGACAGGGGGAGGAGAAAAACTGTTTTTT,CASSLTGGGEKLFF
few,TRBJ1-1,TRBV11-3,TRBD1,TGTGCCAGCAGCTCCGGCGGGACAGGGGACACTGAAGCTTTCTTT,CASSSGGTGDTEAFF
-,TRBJ2-5,TRBV11-3,TRBD1,TGTGCCAGCAGCTTGGGGTCAGGGGGGACCCAGTACTTC,CASSLGSGGTQYF
-,TRBJ1-2,TRBV5-1,TRBD1,TGCGCCAGCAGCTTGGCAGGGACAGGGGGCGGCTACACCTTC,CASSLAGTGGGYTF
once,TRBJ1-1,TRBV19,-,TGTGCCAGTAGTTCCCCAGTGAACACTGAAGCTTTCTTT,CASSSPVNTEAFF
-,TRBJ2-7,TRBV29-1,TRBD1,TGCAGCGTTGTTTGGGACAGCAACGAGCAGTACTTC,CSVVWDSNEQYF
-,TRBJ2-7,TRBV5-6,-,TGTGCCAGCAGCTTTATACCCGGGAACTCCTACGAGCAGTACTTC,CASSFIPGNSYEQYF
-,TRBJ2-7,TRBV5-1,-,TGCGCCAGCAGCTTGTTCCCGGAGTTTTACGAGCAGTACTTC,CASSLFPEFYEQYF
-,TRBJ2-7,TRBV5-1,-,TGCGCCAGCAGCATAACGGGGGTCGAGCAGTACTTC,CASSITGVEQYF
-,TRBJ2-3,TRBV7-9,-,TGTGCCAGCAGCTCCCCGAACAGCCATATGCAGTATTTT,CASSSPNSHMQYF
-,TRBJ2-3,TRBV5-1,-,TGCGCCAGCAGCTTGGCCGGGGACTCCACAGATACGCAGTATTTT,CASSLAGDSTDTQYF
-,TRBJ2-1,TRBV7-8,-,TGTGCCAGCAGCTTAGCTAGCGGTATGAGCTCCTACAATGAGCAGTTCTTC,CASSLASGMSSYNEQFF
-,TRBJ1-1,TRBV5-1,-,TGCGCCAGCAGCTTTGGACAGATGAACACTGAAGCTTTCTTT,CASSFGQMNTEAFF
few,TRBJ1-1,TRBV27,-,TGTGCCAGCAGTTGGGCCCTCAACACTGAAGCTTTCTTT,CASSWALNTEAFF
-,TRBJ2-5,TRBV7-3,-,TGTGCCAGCAGCTTGGAGGGTTGGGGGACCCAGTACTTC,CASSLEGWGTQYF